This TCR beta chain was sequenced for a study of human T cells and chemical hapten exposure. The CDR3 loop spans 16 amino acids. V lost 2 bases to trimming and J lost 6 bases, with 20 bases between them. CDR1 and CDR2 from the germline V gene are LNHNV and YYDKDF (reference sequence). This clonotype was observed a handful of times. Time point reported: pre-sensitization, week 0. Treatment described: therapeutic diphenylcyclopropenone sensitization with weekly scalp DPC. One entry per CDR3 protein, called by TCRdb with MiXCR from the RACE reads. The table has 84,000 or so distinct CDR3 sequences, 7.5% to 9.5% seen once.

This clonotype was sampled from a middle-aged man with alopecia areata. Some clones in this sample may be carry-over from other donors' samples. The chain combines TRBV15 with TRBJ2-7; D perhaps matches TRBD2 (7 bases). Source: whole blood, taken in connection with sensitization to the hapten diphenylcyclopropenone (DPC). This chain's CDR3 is CATSRRAGAGSVEQYF. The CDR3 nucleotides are TGTGCCACCAGCAGAAGGGCGGGGGCCGGGTCTGTCGAGCAGTACTTC. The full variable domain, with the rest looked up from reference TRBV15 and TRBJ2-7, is DAMVIQNPRYQVTQFGKPVTLSCSQTLNHNVMYWYQQKSSQAPKLLFHYYDKDFNNEADTPDNFQSRRPNTSFCFLDIRSPGLGDTAMYLCATSRRAGAGSVEQYFGPGTRLTVT.